The clone carrying this TCR beta chain turned up a few times. The record originates from a study of early T cells in non-severe SARS-CoV-2 infection. About the research overall: Alpha and beta chains were unpaired, from unsorted whole-blood bulk RNA.

Individual cDNA molecules carried attached unique molecular identifiers. A single record per CDR3 protein comes from TCRdb applying MiXCR to the 5' RACE reads. The sample has about 50,000 distinct CDR3 sequences, about 6.2% seen once. CDR3 length equals 14 residues. Trimming removed 5 bases from V and 1 base from J, with 11 bases in between. Germline-derived CDR1 and CDR2 are SGHDT and YYEEEE. The sequenced sample was whole blood, obtained at baseline. The rearrangement joins TRBV5-6 to TRBJ2-3; D possibly corresponds to TRBD1 (5 bases). This clonotype originated in an adult who was a healthcare worker with PCR-confirmed SARS-CoV-2 infection or an uninfected control (not recorded which). The CDR3 sequence: CASRPGYGTDTQYF. The CDR3, as DNA: TGTGCCAGCAGACCAGGGTATGGCACAGATACGCAGTATTTT. Full variable domain (remainder filled in from reference TRBV5-6 and TRBJ2-3): DAGVTQSPTHLIKTRGQQVTLRCSPKSGHDTVSWYQQALGQGPQFIFQYYEEEERQRGNFPDRFSGHQFPNYSSELNVNALLLGDSALYLCASRPGYGTDTQYFGPGTRLTVL.